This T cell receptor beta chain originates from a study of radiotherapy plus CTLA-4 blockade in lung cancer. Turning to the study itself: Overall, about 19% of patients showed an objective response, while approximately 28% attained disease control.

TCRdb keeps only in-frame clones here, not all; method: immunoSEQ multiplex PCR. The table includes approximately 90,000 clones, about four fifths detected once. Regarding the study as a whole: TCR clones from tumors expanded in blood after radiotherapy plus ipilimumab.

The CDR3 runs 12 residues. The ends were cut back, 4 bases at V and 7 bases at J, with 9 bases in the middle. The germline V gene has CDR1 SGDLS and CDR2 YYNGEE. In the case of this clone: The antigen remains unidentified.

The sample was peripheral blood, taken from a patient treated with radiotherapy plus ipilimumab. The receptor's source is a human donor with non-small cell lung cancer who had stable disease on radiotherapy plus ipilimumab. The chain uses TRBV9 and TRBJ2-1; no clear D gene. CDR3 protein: CASSPSGNEQFF. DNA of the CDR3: TGTGCCAGCAGCCCCTCCGGGAATGAGCAGTTCTTC.